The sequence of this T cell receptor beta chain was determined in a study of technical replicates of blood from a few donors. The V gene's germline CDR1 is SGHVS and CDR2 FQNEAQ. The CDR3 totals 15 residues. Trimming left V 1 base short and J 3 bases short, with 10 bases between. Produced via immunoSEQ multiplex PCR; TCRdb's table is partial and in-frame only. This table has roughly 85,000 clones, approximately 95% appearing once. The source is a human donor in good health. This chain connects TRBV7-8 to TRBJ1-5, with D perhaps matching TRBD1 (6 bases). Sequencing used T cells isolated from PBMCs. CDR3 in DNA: TGTGCCAGCAGCTTAGGGGGGCAGTCCAATCAGCCCCAGCATTTT. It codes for CASSLGGQSNQPQHF.